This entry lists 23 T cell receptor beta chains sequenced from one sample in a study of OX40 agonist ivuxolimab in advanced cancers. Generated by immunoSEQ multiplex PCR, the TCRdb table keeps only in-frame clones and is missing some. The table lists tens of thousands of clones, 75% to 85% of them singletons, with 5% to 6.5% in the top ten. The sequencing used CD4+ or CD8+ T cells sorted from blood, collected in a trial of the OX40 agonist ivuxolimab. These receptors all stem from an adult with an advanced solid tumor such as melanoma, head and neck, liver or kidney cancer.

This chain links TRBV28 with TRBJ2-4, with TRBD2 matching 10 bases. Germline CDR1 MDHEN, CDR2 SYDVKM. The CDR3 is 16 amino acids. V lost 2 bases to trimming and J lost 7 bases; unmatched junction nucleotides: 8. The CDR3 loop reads CASSLPPPAGGNIQYF. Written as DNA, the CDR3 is TGTGCCAGCAGTTTACCCCCCCCAGCGGGAGGGAACATTCAGTACTTC.

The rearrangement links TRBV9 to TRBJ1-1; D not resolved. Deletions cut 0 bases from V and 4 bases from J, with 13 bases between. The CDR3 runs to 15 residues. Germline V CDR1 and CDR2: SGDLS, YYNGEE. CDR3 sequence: CASSVVGGIGTEAFF. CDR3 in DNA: TGTGCCAGCAGCGTAGTGGGAGGGATTGGCACTGAAGCTTTCTTT.

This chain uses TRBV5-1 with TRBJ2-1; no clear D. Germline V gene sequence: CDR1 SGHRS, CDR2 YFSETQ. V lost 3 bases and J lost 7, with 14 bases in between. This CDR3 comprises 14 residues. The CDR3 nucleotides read TGCGCCAGCAGCTCTTTGGGCAACTGGAATGAGCAGTTCTTC. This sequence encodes CASSSLGNWNEQFF.

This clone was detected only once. DNA of the CDR3: TGTGCCAGCAGTTACGTGACACAGGCGAACACTGAAGCTTTCTTT. Translation: CASSYVTQANTEAFF. The rearrangement uses TRBV6-6 and TRBJ1-1, with D tentatively TRBD1 (5 bases). V dropped 2 bases and J dropped 1 base, with 11 bases sitting between them. In germline, CDR1 is MNHNY, CDR2 SVGAGI (reference sequence). This CDR3 is built from 15 residues.

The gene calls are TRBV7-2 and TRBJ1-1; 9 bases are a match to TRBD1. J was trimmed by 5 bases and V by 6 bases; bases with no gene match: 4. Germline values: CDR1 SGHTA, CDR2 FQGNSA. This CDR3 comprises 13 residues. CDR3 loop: CASRRGTGTEAFF. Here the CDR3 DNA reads TGTGCCAGCAGGCGAGGGACAGGGACTGAAGCTTTCTTT.

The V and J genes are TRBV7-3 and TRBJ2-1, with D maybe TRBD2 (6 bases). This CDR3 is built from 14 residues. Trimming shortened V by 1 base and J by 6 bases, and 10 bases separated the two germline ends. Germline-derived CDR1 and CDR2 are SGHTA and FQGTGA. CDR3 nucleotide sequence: TGTGCCAGCAGCTTAAGTCGCGGGATCAATGAGCAGTTCTTC. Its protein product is CASSLSRGINEQFF.

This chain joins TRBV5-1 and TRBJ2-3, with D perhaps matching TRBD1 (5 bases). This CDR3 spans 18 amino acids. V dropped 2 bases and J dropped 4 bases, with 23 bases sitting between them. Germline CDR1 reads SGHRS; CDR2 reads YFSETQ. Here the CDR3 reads CASSFRAGIKGGADTQYF. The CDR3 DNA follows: TGCGCCAGCAGCTTCAGGGCAGGGATTAAAGGTGGCGCAGATACGCAGTATTTT.

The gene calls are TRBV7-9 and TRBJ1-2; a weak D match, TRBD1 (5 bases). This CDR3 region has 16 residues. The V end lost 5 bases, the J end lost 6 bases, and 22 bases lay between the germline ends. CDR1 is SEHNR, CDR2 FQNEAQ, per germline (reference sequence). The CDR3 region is CASSVDMMGPTDGYTF. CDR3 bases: TGTGCCAGCAGCGTCGACATGATGGGGCCGACCGATGGCTACACCTTC. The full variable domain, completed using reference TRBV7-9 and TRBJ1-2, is DTGVSQNPRHKITKRGQNVTFRCDPISEHNRLYWYRQTLGQGPEFLTYFQNEAQLEKSRLLSDRFSAERPKGSFSTLEIQRTEQGDSAMYLCASSVDMMGPTDGYTFGSGTRLTVV.

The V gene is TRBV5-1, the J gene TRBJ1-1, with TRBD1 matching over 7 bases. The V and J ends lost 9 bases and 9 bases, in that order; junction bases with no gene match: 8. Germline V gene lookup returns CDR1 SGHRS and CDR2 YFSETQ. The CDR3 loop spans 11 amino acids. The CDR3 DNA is TGCGCCACCTCATCAGGGGGGCAAGCTTTCTTT. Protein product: CATSSGGQAFF.

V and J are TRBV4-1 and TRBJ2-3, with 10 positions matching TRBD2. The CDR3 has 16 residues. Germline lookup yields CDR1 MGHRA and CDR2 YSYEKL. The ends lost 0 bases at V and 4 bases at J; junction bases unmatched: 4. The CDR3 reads CASSQDGAGGADTQYF. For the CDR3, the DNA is TGCGCCAGCAGCCAAGATGGAGCGGGAGGGGCAGATACGCAGTATTTT.

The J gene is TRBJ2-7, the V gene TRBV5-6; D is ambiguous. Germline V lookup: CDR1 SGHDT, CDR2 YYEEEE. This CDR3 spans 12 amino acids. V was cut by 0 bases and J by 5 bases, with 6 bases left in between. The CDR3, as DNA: TGTGCCAGCAGCTTGGTAGGAGACGAGCAGTACTTC. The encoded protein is CASSLVGDEQYF.

CDR3 protein: CASSTPRELFF. The CDR3 DNA reads as TGTGCCAGCAGTACCCCCCGGGAGCTGTTTTTT. J is TRBJ2-2 and V is TRBV28; D gene uncertain. V was clipped by 5 bases and J by 9 bases, with 7 bases between them. CDR1 MDHEN and CDR2 SYDVKM come from the germline V gene. The CDR3 totals 11 residues.

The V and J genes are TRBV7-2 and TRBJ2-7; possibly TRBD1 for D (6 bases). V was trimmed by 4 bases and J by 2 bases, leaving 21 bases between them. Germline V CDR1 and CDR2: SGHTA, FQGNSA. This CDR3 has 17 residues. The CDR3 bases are TGTGCCAGCAGCTCAAACCCAGGGGATCGTCTCACCTACGAGCAGTACTTC. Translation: CASSSNPGDRLTYEQYF.

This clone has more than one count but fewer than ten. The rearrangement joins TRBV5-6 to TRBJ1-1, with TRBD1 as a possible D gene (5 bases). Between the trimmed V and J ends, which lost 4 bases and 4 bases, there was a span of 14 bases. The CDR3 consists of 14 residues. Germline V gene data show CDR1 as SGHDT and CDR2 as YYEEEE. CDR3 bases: TGTGCCAGCAGCCCCGCCGGTAGGGGCACTGAAGCTTTCTTT. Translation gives CASSPAGRGTEAFF.

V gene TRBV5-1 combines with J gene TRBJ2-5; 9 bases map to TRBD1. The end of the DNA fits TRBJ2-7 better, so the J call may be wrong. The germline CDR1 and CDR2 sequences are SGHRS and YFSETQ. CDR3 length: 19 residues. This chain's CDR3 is CASSSYGQGRPSGGYEQYF. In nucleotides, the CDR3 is TGCGCCAGCAGCTCCTATGGACAGGGGCGGCCTAGCGGAGGATACGAGCAGTACTTC.

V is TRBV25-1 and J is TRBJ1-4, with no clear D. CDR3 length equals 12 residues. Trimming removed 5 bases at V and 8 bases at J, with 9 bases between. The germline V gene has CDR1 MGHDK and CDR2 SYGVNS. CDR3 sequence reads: CASSTHTEKLFF. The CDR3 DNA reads TGTGCCAGCAGTACCCATACGGAAAAACTGTTTTTT.

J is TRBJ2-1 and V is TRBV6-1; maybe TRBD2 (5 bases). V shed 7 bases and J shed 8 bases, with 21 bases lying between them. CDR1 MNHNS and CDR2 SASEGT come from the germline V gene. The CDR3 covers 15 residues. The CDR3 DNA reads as TGTGCCAGCACCTTGAGAAGGGAGAGGGATCATGAGCAGTTCTTC. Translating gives CASTLRRERDHEQFF.

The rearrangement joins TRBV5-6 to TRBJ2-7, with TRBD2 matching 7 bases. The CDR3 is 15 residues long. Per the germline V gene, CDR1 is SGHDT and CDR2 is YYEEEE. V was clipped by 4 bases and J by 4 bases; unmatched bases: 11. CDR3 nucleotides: TGTGCCAGCAGCCCCCGGGGAGCGGGAACTTACGAGCAGTACTTC. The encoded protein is CASSPRGAGTYEQYF.

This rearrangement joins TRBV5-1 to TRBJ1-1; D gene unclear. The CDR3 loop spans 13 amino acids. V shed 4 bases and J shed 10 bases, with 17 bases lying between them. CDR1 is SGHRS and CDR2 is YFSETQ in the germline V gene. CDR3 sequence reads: CASSAFVRAGAFF. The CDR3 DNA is TGCGCCAGCAGCGCCTTCGTTAGGGCCGGAGCTTTCTTT.

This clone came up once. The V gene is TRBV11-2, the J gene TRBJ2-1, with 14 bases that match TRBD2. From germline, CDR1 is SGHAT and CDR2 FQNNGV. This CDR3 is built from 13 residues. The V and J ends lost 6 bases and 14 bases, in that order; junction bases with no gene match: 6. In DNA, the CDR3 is TGTGCCAGCAGTTTCCGACTAGCGGGAGGGAAGTTCTTC. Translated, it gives CASSFRLAGGKFF.

In DNA form, the CDR3 reads TGTGCCAGTAGTTCCGGGGTAGGCGAGCAGTACTTC. Protein: CASSSGVGEQYF. V is TRBV11-2 and J is TRBJ2-7; weak D call: TRBD2 (5 bases). This CDR3 spans 12 amino acids. From germline, CDR1 is SGHAT and CDR2 FQNNGV. Trimming took 9 bases from V and 6 from J, leaving 15 bases between them.

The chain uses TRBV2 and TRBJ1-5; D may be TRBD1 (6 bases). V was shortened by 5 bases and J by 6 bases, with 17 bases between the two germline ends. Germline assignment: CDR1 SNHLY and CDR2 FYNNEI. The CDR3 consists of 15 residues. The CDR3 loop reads CASSPTRGAGQPQHF. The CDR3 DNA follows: TGTGCCAGCAGTCCAACCCGGGGGGCTGGTCAGCCCCAGCATTTT.

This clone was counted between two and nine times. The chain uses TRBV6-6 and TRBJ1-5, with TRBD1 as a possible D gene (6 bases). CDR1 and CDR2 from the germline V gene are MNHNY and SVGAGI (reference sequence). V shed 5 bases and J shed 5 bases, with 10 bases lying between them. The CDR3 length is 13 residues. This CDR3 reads CASSRHRDQPQHF. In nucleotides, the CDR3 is TGTGCCAGCAGTCGTCACAGGGATCAGCCCCAGCATTTT.